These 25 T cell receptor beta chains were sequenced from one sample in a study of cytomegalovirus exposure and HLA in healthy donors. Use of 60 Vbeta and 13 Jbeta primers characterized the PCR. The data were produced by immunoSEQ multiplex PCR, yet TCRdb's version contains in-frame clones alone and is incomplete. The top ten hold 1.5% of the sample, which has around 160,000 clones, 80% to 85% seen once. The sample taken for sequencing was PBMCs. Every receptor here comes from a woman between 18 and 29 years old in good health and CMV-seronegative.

CDR3 residues: CSSPMTRSPNTIYF. CDR3 in DNA: TGCAGCTCACCAATGACACGTTCTCCAAACACCATATATTTT. This rearrangement joins TRBV29-1 to TRBJ1-3; no clear D. Per germline, CDR1 SQVTM and CDR2 ANQGSEA. Between the trimmed V and J ends, which lost 8 bases and 6 bases, there was a span of 20 bases. The CDR3 sequence is 14 residues long.

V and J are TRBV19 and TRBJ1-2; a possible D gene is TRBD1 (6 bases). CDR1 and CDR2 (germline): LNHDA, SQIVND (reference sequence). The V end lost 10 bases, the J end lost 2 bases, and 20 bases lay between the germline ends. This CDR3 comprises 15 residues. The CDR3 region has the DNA TGTGCCACCGAGGCGGGGGCAGGGGCCAACTATGGCTACACCTTC. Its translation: CATEAGAGANYGYTF.

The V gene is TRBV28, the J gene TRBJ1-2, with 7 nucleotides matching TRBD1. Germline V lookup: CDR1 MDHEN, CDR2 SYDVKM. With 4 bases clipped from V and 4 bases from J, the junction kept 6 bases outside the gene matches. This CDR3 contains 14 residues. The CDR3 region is CASSSEWTGYGYTF. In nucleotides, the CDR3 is TGTGCCAGCAGTTCAGAATGGACAGGCTATGGCTACACCTTC.

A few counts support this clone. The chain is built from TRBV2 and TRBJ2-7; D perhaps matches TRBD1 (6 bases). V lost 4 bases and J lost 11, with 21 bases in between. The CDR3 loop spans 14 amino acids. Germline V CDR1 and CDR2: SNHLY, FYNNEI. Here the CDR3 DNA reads TGTGCCAGCAGTGTGGGTACTGTAGGGGGACGAAAGTACTTC. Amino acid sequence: CASSVGTVGGRKYF.

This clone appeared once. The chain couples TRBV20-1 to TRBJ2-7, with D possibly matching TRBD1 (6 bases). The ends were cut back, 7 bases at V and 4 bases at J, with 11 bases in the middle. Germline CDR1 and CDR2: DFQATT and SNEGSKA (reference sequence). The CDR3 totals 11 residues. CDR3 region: CSGNRVYEQYF. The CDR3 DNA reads TGCAGTGGCAACAGGGTTTACGAGCAGTACTTC.

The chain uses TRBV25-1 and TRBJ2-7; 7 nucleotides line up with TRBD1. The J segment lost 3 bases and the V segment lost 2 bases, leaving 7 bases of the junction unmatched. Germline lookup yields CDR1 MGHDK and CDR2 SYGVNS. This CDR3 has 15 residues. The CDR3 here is CASSERGRGYYEQYF. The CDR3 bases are TGTGCCAGCAGTGAAAGGGGCAGGGGGTACTACGAGCAGTACTTC.

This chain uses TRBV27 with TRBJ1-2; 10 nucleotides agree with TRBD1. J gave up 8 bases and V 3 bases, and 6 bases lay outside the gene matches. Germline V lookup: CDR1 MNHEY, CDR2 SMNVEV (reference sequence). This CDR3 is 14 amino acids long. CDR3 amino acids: CASSFDRGPSGYTF. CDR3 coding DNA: TGTGCCAGCAGTTTCGACAGGGGGCCTTCAGGCTACACCTTC.

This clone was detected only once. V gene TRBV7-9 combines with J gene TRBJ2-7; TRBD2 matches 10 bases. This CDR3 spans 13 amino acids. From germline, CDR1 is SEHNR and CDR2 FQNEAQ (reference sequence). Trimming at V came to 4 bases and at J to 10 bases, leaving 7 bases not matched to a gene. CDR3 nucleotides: TGTGCCAGCAGCTCGAGCGGGGGGGCCAGACAGTACTTC. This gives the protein CASSSSGGARQYF.

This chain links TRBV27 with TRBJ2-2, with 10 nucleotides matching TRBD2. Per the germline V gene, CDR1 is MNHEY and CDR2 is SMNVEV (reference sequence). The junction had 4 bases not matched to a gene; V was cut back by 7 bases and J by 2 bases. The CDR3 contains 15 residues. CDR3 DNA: TGTGCCAGCAACCTAGCGGGGGCCAACACCGGGGAGCTGTTTTTT. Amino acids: CASNLAGANTGELFF.

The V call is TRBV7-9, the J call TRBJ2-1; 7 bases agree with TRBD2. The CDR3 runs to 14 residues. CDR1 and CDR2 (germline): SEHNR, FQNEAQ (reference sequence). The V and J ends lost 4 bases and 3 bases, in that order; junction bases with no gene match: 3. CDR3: CASSYRDYYNEQFF. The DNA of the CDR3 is TGTGCCAGCAGCTACCGGGACTACTACAATGAGCAGTTCTTC.

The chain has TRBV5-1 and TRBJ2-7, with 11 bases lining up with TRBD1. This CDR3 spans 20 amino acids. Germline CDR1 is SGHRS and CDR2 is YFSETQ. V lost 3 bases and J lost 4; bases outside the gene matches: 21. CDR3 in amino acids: CASSSWGWGQGVRVGYEQYF. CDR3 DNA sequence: TGCGCCAGCAGCTCGTGGGGGTGGGGACAGGGGGTTCGGGTCGGATACGAGCAGTACTTC.

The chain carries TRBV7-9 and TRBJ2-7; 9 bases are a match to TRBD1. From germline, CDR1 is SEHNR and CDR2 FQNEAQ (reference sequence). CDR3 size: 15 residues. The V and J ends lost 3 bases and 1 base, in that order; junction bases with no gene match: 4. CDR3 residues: CASSLGTGISYEQYF. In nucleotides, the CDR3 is TGTGCCAGCAGCTTGGGGACAGGGATTTCCTACGAGCAGTACTTC.

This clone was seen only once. CDR3 sequence (DNA): TGCGCCAGCAGCTTGGCGCCAGGGCAGGAAGCTGAAGCTTTCTTT. Translating gives CASSLAPGQEAEAFF. This chain joins TRBV5-1 and TRBJ1-1; D possibly corresponds to TRBD1 (5 bases). The CDR3 length is 15 residues. Per germline, CDR1 SGHRS and CDR2 YFSETQ. Trimming took off 0 bases at V and 6 bases at J, with 15 bases between the two ends.

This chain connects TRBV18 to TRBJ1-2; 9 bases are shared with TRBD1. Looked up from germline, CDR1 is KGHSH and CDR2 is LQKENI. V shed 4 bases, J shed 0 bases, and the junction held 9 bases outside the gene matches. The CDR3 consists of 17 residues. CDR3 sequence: CASSRLGTGNTNYGYTF. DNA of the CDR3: TGTGCCAGCTCACGTCTCGGGACAGGGAACACTAACTATGGCTACACCTTC. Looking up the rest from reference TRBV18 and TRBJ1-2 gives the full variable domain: NAGVMQNPRHLVRRRGQEARLRCSPMKGHSHVYWYRQLPEEGLKFMVYLQKENIIDESGMPKERFSAEFPKEGPSILRIQQVVRGDSAAYFCASSRLGTGNTNYGYTFGSGTRLTVV.

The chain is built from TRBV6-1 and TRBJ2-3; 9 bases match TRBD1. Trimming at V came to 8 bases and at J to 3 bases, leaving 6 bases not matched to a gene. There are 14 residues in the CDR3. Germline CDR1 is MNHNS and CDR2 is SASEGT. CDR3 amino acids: CASALDRGTDTQYF. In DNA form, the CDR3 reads TGTGCCAGCGCCCTAGACAGGGGGACAGATACGCAGTATTTT.

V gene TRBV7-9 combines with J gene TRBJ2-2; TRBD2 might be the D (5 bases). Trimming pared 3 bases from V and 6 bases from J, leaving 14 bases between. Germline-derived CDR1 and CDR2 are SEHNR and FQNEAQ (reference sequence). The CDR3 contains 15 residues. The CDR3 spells CASSFRGLGSGELFF. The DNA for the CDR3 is TGTGCCAGCAGCTTTCGGGGTTTGGGGTCCGGGGAGCTGTTTTTT.

The CDR3 DNA reads TGCGCCAGCAGCTTTACAGGGGGCATCACCGGGGAGCTGTTTTTT. Its translation is CASSFTGGITGELFF. The chain couples TRBV5-1 to TRBJ2-2; 9 positions match TRBD1. This CDR3 is built from 15 residues. Germline CDR1 is SGHRS and CDR2 is YFSETQ. V was clipped by 2 bases and J by 4 bases; unmatched bases: 3.

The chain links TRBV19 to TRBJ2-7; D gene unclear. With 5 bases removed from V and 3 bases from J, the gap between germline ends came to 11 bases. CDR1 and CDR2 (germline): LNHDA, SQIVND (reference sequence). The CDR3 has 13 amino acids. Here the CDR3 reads CASSFAVSYEQYF. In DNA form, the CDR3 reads TGTGCCAGTAGTTTCGCGGTGAGCTACGAGCAGTACTTC.

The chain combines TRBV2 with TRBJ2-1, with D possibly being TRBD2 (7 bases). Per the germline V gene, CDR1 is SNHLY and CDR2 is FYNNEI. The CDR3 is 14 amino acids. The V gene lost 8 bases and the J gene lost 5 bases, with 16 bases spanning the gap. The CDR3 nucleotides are TGTGCCAGCCTGGGGGCTAGCGGCCACAATGAGCAGTTCTTC. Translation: CASLGASGHNEQFF.

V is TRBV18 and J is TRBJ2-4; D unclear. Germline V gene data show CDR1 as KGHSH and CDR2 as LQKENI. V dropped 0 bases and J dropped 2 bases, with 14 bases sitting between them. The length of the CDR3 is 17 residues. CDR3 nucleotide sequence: TGTGCCAGCTCACCACCAGGCTTACAGATCCCCAAAAACATTCAGTACTTC. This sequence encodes CASSPPGLQIPKNIQYF. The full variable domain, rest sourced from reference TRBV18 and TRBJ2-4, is NAGVMQNPRHLVRRRGQEARLRCSPMKGHSHVYWYRQLPEEGLKFMVYLQKENIIDESGMPKERFSAEFPKEGPSILRIQQVVRGDSAAYFCASSPPGLQIPKNIQYFGAGTRLSVL.

CDR3 region: CASRQSGGYTF. CDR3 DNA sequence: TGTGCCAGCAGACAATCAGGGGGCTACACCTTC. The chain carries TRBV6-5 and TRBJ1-2; D may be TRBD1 (5 bases). CDR3 length: 11 amino acids. CDR1 and CDR2 (germline): MNHEY, SVGAGI. The germline V and J ends were trimmed by 6 bases and 8 bases, with 10 bases remaining between them.

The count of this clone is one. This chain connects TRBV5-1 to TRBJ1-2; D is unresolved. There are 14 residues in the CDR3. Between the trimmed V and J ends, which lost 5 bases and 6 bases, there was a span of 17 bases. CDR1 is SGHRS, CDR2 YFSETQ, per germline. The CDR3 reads CASSMEGRVDGYTF. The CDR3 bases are TGCGCCAGCAGTATGGAGGGTCGGGTGGATGGCTACACCTTC.

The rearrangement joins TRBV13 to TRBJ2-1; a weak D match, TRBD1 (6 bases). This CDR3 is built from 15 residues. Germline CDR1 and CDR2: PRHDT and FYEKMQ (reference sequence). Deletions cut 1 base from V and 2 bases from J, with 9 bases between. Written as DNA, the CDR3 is TGTGCCAGCAGCTTAGACAGGGTCCCCTACAATGAGCAGTTCTTC. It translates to CASSLDRVPYNEQFF.

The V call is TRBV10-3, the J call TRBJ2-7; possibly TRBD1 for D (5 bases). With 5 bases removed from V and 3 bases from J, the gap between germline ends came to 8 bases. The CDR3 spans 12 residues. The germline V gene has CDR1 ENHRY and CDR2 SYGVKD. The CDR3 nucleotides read TGTGCCATCAGTAGACAGAACTACGAGCAGTACTTC. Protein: CAISRQNYEQYF.

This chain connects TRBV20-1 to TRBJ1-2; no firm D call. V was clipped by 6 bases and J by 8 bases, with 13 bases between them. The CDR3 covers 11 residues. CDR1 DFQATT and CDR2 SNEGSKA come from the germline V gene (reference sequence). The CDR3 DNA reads TGCAGTGCCCCCTCGGGAGAGGGCTACACCTTC. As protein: CSAPSGEGYTF.